This T cell receptor beta chain was retrieved from a study of T cells after yellow fever vaccination. From germline, CDR1 is MNHEY and CDR2 SMNVEV (reference sequence). The V and J ends lost 2 bases and 0 bases respectively, with 11 bases between them. The CDR3 contains 17 residues. TCRdb re-called the 5' RACE reads through MiXCR, storing one row per CDR3 protein. The sample shows hundreds of thousands of distinct CDR3 sequences, around 12% of them seen only once. The sample in question was PBMCs, obtained on the day of the yellow fever booster vaccination. The clonotype originates from a man aged 25 to 45 who received the YFV17D yellow fever vaccine. The gene calls are TRBV27 and TRBJ2-6; perhaps TRBD2 as D (5 bases). The CDR3 nucleotides read TGTGCCAGCAGTTTACTAGCCGACCGCTCTGGGGCCAACGTCCTGACTTTC. This gives the protein CASSLLADRSGANVLTF.